This is a list of T cell receptor beta chains from one sample in a study of cytomegalovirus exposure and HLA in healthy donors. Sequenced by immunoSEQ multiplex PCR; TCRdb stores in-frame clones only, minus some. The sample has 100,000 to 150,000 clones; around 85% are singletons. The sample was PBMCs. All receptors come from a boy younger than 18 in good health and CMV-seronegative. Both conserved end residues are part of each CDR3. Fields, in order: J gene, V gene, clone size, D gene, CDR3 protein, CDR3 DNA. A D gene is named only where the DNA matches it firmly. Clone size is shown for a subset of rows, as once, few, many or a class of expanded clone.

J gene: TRBJ2-5
V gene: TRBV7-8
clone size: NA
D gene: NA
CDR3 protein: CASSFLSLETQYF
CDR3 DNA: TGTGCCAGCAGCTTTCTGTCGTTGGAGACCCAGTACTTC

J gene: TRBJ1-2
V gene: TRBV6-5
clone size: NA
D gene: TRBD1
CDR3 protein: CASSPGTGGGYTF
CDR3 DNA: TGTGCCAGCAGTCCCGGGACAGGGGGTGGCTACACCTTC

J gene: TRBJ2-7
V gene: TRBV6-1
clone size: once
D gene: TRBD1
CDR3 protein: CASSGGGGPDYEQYF
CDR3 DNA: TGTGCCAGCAGTGGAGGGGGCGGGCCGGACTACGAGCAGTACTTC

J gene: TRBJ1-1
V gene: TRBV5-6
clone size: few
D gene: NA
CDR3 protein: CASSQNTGTVFGNTEAFF
CDR3 DNA: TGTGCCAGCAGTCAGAATACCGGGACTGTCTTTGGGAACACTGAAGCTTTCTTT

J gene: TRBJ2-1
V gene: TRBV28
clone size: NA
D gene: TRBD2
CDR3 protein: CASSLTGTSRDNEQFF
CDR3 DNA: TGTGCCAGCAGCCTTACAGGGACTAGTAGGGACAATGAGCAGTTCTTC

J gene: TRBJ2-1
V gene: TRBV25-1
clone size: NA
D gene: NA
CDR3 protein: CASSEYGRYNEQFF
CDR3 DNA: TGTGCCAGCAGTGAATATGGGCGTTACAATGAGCAGTTCTTC

J gene: TRBJ2-2
V gene: TRBV14
clone size: NA
D gene: TRBD2
CDR3 protein: CASSQLGQAGTGELFF
CDR3 DNA: TGTGCCAGCAGCCAATTGGGGCAAGCGGGAACCGGGGAGCTGTTTTTT

J gene: TRBJ1-2
V gene: TRBV7-3
clone size: NA
D gene: NA
CDR3 protein: CASSYVGGDRNYGYTF
CDR3 DNA: TGTGCCAGCAGCTATGTCGGTGGTGACAGGAACTATGGCTACACCTTC

J gene: TRBJ1-4
V gene: TRBV15
clone size: NA
D gene: NA
CDR3 protein: CATSRGGWGGSNEKLFF
CDR3 DNA: TGTGCCACCAGCAGAGGGGGGTGGGGGGGATCTAATGAAAAACTGTTTTTT

J gene: TRBJ2-7
V gene: TRBV6-5
clone size: few
D gene: TRBD2
CDR3 protein: CASRPSGRAVYEQYF
CDR3 DNA: TGTGCCAGCAGACCGAGCGGGAGGGCCGTCTACGAGCAGTACTTC

J gene: TRBJ2-7
V gene: TRBV29-1
clone size: NA
D gene: NA
CDR3 protein: CSVASGQYF
CDR3 DNA: TGCAGCGTTGCTTCCGGGCAGTACTTC

J gene: TRBJ2-7
V gene: TRBV10-3
clone size: NA
D gene: TRBD1
CDR3 protein: CAISVGQGVTYEQYF
CDR3 DNA: TGTGCCATCAGTGTAGGACAGGGGGTTACCTACGAGCAGTACTTC

J gene: TRBJ2-3
V gene: TRBV4-2
clone size: NA
D gene: TRBD2
CDR3 protein: CASSQVPSGGTDTQYF
CDR3 DNA: TGTGCCAGCAGCCAAGTTCCTAGCGGGGGCACAGATACGCAGTATTTT

J gene: TRBJ2-7
V gene: TRBV30
clone size: NA
D gene: NA
CDR3 protein: CAWTPPDRVFYEQYF
CDR3 DNA: TGTGCCTGGACCCCCCCAGACAGAGTATTCTACGAGCAGTACTTC

J gene: TRBJ1-1
V gene: TRBV27
clone size: NA
D gene: NA
CDR3 protein: CASSRDRGKAEAFF
CDR3 DNA: TGTGCCAGCTCTCGAGACAGAGGAAAAGCTGAAGCTTTCTTT

J gene: TRBJ1-5
V gene: TRBV21-1
clone size: NA
D gene: NA
CDR3 protein: CAEETGECQPQHF
CDR3 DNA: TGTGCCGAGGAAACAGGGGAATGTCAGCCCCAGCATTTT

J gene: TRBJ1-6
V gene: TRBV9
clone size: NA
D gene: NA
CDR3 protein: CASSVGGGEWNSPLHF
CDR3 DNA: TGTGCCAGCAGCGTAGGGGGAGGGGAGTGGAATTCACCCCTCCACTTT

J gene: TRBJ1-4
V gene: TRBV7-6
clone size: NA
D gene: NA
CDR3 protein: CASSGEYGGKVLEKLFF
CDR3 DNA: TGTGCCAGCAGCGGAGAGTACGGAGGGAAAGTCCTTGAAAAACTGTTTTTT

J gene: TRBJ1-1
V gene: TRBV15
clone size: NA
D gene: TRBD1
CDR3 protein: CATSRDWGQGEAFF
CDR3 DNA: TGTGCCACCAGCAGAGATTGGGGACAGGGTGAAGCTTTCTTT

J gene: TRBJ1-2
V gene: TRBV5-1
clone size: NA
D gene: NA
CDR3 protein: CASSLGQAPFNYGYTF
CDR3 DNA: TGCGCCAGCAGCTTGGGACAGGCGCCTTTTAACTATGGCTACACCTTC

J gene: TRBJ1-5
V gene: TRBV6-5
clone size: few
D gene: TRBD1
CDR3 protein: CASRGTANQPQHF
CDR3 DNA: TGTGCCAGCAGGGGGACAGCCAATCAGCCCCAGCATTTT

J gene: TRBJ2-7
V gene: TRBV4-1
clone size: NA
D gene: TRBD2
CDR3 protein: CASSTTSGRFEQYF
CDR3 DNA: TGCGCCAGCAGCACGACTAGCGGGAGATTCGAGCAGTACTTC

J gene: TRBJ2-7
V gene: TRBV7-9
clone size: NA
D gene: TRBD1
CDR3 protein: CASSQRGDSSYEQYF
CDR3 DNA: TGTGCCAGCAGCCAGCGAGGGGACAGCTCCTACGAGCAGTACTTC

J gene: TRBJ1-6
V gene: TRBV6-4
clone size: NA
D gene: NA
CDR3 protein: CASSENWNSPLHF
CDR3 DNA: TGTGCCAGCAGTGAGAACTGGAATTCACCCCTCCACTTT

J gene: TRBJ1-6
V gene: TRBV5-1
clone size: NA
D gene: TRBD1
CDR3 protein: CASSLTDRGPFDSPLHF
CDR3 DNA: TGCGCCAGCAGCCTCACGGACAGGGGCCCGTTTGATTCACCCCTCCACTTT

J gene: TRBJ2-3
V gene: TRBV6-1
clone size: NA
D gene: NA
CDR3 protein: CASSVGTSTDTQYF
CDR3 DNA: TGTGCCAGCAGTGTGGGGACTAGCACAGATACGCAGTATTTT

J gene: TRBJ1-1
V gene: TRBV5-4
clone size: NA
D gene: TRBD1
CDR3 protein: CASSIDRALDAFF
CDR3 DNA: TGTGCCAGCAGCATTGACAGGGCCTTGGACGCTTTCTTT

J gene: TRBJ1-4
V gene: TRBV14
clone size: NA
D gene: NA
CDR3 protein: CASSRIDSHNEKLFF
CDR3 DNA: TGTGCCAGCAGCCGCATCGACAGCCATAATGAAAAACTGTTTTTT

J gene: TRBJ2-3
V gene: TRBV27
clone size: NA
D gene: TRBD1
CDR3 protein: CASGQGGAQYF
CDR3 DNA: TGTGCCAGCGGACAGGGGGGCGCGCAGTATTTT

J gene: TRBJ1-6
V gene: TRBV7-9
clone size: NA
D gene: TRBD1
CDR3 protein: CASSDRTGGNNSPLHF
CDR3 DNA: TGTGCCAGCAGCGACAGGACAGGGGGTAATAATTCACCCCTCCACTTT

J gene: TRBJ2-1
V gene: TRBV9
clone size: NA
D gene: NA
CDR3 protein: CASSVEGGSYNEQFF
CDR3 DNA: TGTGCCAGCAGTGTAGAAGGGGGATCCTACAATGAGCAGTTCTTC

J gene: TRBJ2-7
V gene: TRBV6-5
clone size: NA
D gene: TRBD1
CDR3 protein: CASSDRGAYEQYF
CDR3 DNA: TGTGCCAGCAGCGACAGGGGGGCCTACGAGCAGTACTTC

J gene: TRBJ2-3
V gene: TRBV7-2
clone size: NA
D gene: NA
CDR3 protein: CASSPGTDTQYF
CDR3 DNA: TGTGCCAGCAGCCCGGGCACAGATACGCAGTATTTT

J gene: TRBJ1-2
V gene: TRBV6-5
clone size: NA
D gene: TRBD1
CDR3 protein: CASSRGQNYGYPF
CDR3 DNA: TGTGCCAGCAGCAGGGGACAGAACTATGGCTACCCCTTC

J gene: TRBJ2-7
V gene: TRBV7-2
clone size: few
D gene: NA
CDR3 protein: CASSSQGYEQYF
CDR3 DNA: TGTGCCAGCAGCTCTCAGGGATACGAGCAGTACTTC